A single TCR beta chain is shown here with its context. This clone's antigen is unknown. No quality values exist for individual bases; no much larger clone is one base distant. The donors were included in the validation cohort of over a hundred subjects, a group kept apart from the roughly 700-subject first cohort. The sample originates from a study of cytomegalovirus exposure and HLA in healthy donors (TCRdb year 2017). About the investigation overall: According to a later analysis, one platform produced both the roughly 130 validation repertoires and the 620 or so repertoires of the first cohort. The aim of the study was to test whether cataloging public T cell receptors could identify signatures of past pathogen exposure. Besides the first cohort of 550 to 750 subjects, a separate validation cohort made up of over 95 different subjects was used. To predict cytomegalovirus infection status, the study brought together high-throughput TCR immunosequencing, statistical association of individual TCRs with disease status, and machine learning. Broad study findings and their caveats: Across donors, most TCR sequences were observed very rarely, whereas some public TCRs were present in many individuals. In vitro tests confirmed that a few of the cytomegalovirus-associated TCR beta chains recognize cytomegalovirus antigens. The validation cohort had no HLA typing available for a later analysis, so co-occurrence within that cohort was assessed over all 130 or so repertoires. A later analysis found that TCRs clustered in the first cohort also tended to co-occur in the 120 or so validation repertoires, with approximately 95% of cluster scores above 0. The study gave a list of about 170 TCR beta chains associated with cytomegalovirus. The classifier was reported to diagnose cytomegalovirus status with high specificity and sensitivity in both the original and validation cohorts. According to the authors, the approach could potentially be generalized to other disease states and immunological phenotypes.

For this chain, trimming is 3 bases at the V end and 5 bases at the J end, and the number of junction bases without a gene match is 13. CDR1 MDHEN and CDR2 SYDVKM are derived from the germline V gene. Including the terminal cysteine and phenylalanine, the CDR3 comprises 16 residues. This entry keeps only the CDR3 DNA: 48 bases, framed from base 1. Libraries were constructed by the immunoSEQ multiplex PCR assay. In the paper's pipeline: A statistical classification framework was built to diagnose cytomegalovirus status from the catalog of TCR beta chain sequences. The source is immuneACCESS, and TCRdb retained only in-frame sequences with V and J called. Part of the clones is not carried over; for the studies checked, unresolved V genes explain less than half of this, and the remainder is unexplained. V, J and clone size were drawn from that table, and D and trimming were deduced from the DNA. Present in this sample are roughly 70,000 clones, roughly 95% of which were seen just once. Clones ranked in the top ten supply 3.3% of the sample.

The sequence came from a man aged 18 to 30 in good health and CMV-seronegative. The sequenced sample consisted of PBMCs. The V gene is TRBV28 and the J gene is TRBJ2-7, and 7 junctional nucleotides match TRBD1. The CDR3 here reads CASSLGRTGALDEQYF. The DNA reads TGTGCCAGCAGTTTGGGTAGGACAGGCGCGTTGGACGAGCAGTACTTC.